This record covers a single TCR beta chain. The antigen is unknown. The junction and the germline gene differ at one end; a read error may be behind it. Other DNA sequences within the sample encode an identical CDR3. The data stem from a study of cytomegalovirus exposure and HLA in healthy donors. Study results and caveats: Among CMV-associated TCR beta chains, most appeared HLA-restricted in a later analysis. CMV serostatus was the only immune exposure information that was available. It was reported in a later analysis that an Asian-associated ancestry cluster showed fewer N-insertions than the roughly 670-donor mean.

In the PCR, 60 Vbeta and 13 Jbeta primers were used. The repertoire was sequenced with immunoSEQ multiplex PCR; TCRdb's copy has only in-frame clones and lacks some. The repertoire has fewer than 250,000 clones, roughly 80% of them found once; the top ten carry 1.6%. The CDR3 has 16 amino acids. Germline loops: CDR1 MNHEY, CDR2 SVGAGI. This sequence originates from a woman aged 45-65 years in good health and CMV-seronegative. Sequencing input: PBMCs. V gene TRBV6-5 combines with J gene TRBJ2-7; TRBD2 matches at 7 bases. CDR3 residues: CASSYAAPAGVGEQYF. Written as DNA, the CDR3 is TGCGCCAGCAGTTACGCGGCCCCTGCGGGAGTCGGCGAGCAGTACTTC.